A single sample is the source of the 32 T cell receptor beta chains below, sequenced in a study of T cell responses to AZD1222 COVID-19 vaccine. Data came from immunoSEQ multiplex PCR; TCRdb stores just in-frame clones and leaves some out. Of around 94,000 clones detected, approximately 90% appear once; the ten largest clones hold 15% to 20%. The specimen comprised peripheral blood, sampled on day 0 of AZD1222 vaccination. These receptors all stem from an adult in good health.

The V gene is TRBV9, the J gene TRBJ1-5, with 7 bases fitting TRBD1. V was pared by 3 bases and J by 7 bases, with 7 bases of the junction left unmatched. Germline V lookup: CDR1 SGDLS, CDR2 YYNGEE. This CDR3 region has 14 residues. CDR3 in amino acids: CASSAEGATQPQHF. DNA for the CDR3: TGTGCCAGCAGCGCAGAGGGGGCGACCCAGCCCCAGCATTTT.

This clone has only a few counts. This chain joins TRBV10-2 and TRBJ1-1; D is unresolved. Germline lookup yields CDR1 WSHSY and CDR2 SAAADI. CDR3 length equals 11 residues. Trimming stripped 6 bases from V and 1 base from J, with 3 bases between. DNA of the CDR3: TGCGCCAGCAGCGAGAACACTGAAGCTTTCTTT. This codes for CASSENTEAFF.

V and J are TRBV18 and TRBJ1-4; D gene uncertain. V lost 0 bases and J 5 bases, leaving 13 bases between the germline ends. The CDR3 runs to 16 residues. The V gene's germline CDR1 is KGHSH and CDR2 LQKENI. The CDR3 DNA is TGTGCCAGCTCACCACCTTCTACCGGAGTAAATGAAAAACTGTTTTTT. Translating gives CASSPPSTGVNEKLFF.

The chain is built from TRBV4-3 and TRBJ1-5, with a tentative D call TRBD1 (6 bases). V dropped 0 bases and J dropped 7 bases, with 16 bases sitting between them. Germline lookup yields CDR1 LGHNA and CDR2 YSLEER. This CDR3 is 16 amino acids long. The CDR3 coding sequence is TGCGCCAGCAGCCAAGATTGGCGACAGGCTCGGCAGCCCCAGCATTTT. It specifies CASSQDWRQARQPQHF.

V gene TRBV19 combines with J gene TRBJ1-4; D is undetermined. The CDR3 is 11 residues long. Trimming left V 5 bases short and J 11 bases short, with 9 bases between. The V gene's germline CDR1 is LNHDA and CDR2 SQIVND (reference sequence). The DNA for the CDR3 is TGTGCCAGTAGTGCCAGTGTTAAACTGTTTTTT. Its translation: CASSASVKLFF.

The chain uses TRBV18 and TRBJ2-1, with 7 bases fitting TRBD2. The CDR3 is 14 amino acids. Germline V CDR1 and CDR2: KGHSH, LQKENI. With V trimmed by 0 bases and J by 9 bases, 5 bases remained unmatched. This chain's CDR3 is CASSPPSGLGEQFF. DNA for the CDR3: TGTGCCAGCTCACCACCTAGCGGGTTGGGTGAGCAGTTCTTC. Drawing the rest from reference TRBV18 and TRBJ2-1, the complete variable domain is NAGVMQNPRHLVRRRGQEARLRCSPMKGHSHVYWYRQLPEEGLKFMVYLQKENIIDESGMPKERFSAEFPKEGPSILRIQQVVRGDSAAYFCASSPPSGLGEQFFGPGTRLTVL.

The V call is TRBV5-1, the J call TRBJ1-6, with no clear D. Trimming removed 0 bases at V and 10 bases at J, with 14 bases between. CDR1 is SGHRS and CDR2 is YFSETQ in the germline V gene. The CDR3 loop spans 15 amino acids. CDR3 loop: CASSLDGVSSSPLHF. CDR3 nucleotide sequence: TGCGCCAGCAGCTTGGACGGGGTCTCGAGCTCACCCCTCCACTTT.

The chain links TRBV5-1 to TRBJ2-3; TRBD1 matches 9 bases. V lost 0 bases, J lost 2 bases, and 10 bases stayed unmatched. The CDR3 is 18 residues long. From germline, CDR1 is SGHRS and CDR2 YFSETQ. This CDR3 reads CASSLGGTGTSFTDTQYF. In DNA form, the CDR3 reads TGCGCCAGCAGCTTGGGGGGGACAGGGACCTCTTTCACAGATACGCAGTATTTT.

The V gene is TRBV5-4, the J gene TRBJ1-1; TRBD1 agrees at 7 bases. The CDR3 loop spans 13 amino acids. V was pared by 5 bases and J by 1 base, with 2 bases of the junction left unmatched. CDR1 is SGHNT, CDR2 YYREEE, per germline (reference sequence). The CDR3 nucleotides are TGTGCCAGCAGGGGACAGCCGAACACTGAAGCTTTCTTT. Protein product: CASRGQPNTEAFF. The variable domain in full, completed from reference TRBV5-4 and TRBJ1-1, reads ETGVTQSPTHLIKTRGQQVTLRCSSQSGHNTVSWYQQALGQGPQFIFQYYREEENGRGNFPPRFSGLQFPNYSSELNVNALELDDSALYLCASRGQPNTEAFFGQGTRLTVV.

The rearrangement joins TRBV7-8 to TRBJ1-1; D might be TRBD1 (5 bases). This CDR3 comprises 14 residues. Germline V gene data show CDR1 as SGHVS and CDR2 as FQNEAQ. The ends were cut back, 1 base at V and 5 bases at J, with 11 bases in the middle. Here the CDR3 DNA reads TGTGCCAGCAGCTTAGTGGGGGAATGGACTGAAGCTTTCTTT. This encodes CASSLVGEWTEAFF.

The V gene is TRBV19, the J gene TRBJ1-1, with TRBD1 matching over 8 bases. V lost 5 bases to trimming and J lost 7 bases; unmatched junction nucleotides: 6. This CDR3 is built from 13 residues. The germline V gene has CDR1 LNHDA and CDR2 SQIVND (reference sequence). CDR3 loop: CASSPRTGHEAFF. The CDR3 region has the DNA TGTGCCAGTAGTCCAAGGACAGGGCATGAAGCTTTCTTT. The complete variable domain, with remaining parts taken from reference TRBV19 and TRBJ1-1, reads DGGITQSPKYLFRKEGQNVTLSCEQNLNHDAMYWYRQDPGQGLRLIYYSQIVNDFQKGDIAEGYSVSREKKESFPLTVTSAQKNPTAFYLCASSPRTGHEAFFGQGTRLTVV.

CDR3 sequence: CAITPGQESYEQYF. The CDR3 coding sequence is TGTGCCATCACCCCGGGACAGGAGAGCTACGAGCAGTACTTC. This chain connects TRBV10-3 to TRBJ2-7; 8 bases match TRBD1. CDR3 length equals 14 residues. Germline CDR1 is ENHRY and CDR2 is SYGVKD. Trimming took 7 bases from V and 3 from J; bases not matched to a gene: 8.

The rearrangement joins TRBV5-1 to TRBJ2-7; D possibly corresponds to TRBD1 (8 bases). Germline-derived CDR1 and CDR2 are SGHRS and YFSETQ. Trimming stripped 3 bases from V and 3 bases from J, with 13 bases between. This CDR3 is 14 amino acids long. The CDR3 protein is CASSSTGGDYEQYF. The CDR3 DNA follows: TGCGCCAGCAGCTCTACAGGGGGGGACTACGAGCAGTACTTC.

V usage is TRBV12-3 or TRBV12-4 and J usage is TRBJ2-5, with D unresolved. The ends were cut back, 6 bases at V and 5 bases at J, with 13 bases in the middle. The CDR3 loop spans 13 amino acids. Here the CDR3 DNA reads TGTGCCAGCAGCTTACAAGGGATGGAGACCCAGTACTTC. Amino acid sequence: CASSLQGMETQYF.

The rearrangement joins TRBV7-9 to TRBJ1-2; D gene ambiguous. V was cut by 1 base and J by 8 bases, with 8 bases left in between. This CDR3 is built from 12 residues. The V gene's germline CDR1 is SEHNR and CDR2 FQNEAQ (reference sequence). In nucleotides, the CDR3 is TGTGCCAGCAGCTTAGACTATGAGGGCTACACCTTC. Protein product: CASSLDYEGYTF.

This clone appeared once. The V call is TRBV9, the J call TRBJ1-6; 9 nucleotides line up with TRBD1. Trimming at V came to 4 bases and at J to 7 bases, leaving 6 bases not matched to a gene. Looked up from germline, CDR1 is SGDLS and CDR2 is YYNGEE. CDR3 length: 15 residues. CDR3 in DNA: TGTGCCAGCAGCCTCCGGGACAGGGTAAATTCACCCCTCCACTTT. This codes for CASSLRDRVNSPLHF.

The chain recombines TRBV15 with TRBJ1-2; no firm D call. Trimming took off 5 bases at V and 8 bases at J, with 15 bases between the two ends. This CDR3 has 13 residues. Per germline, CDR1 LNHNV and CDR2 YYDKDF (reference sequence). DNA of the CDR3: TGTGCCACCAGCTCGGACCTCCCAGGAGGCTACACCTTC. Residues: CATSSDLPGGYTF.

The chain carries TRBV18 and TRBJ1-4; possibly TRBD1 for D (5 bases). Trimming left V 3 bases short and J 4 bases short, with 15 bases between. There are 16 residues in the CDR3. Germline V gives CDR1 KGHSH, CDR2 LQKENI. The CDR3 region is CASSPPGLTFNEKLFF. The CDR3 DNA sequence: TGTGCCAGCTCACCGCCGGGACTTACCTTTAATGAAAAACTGTTTTTT.

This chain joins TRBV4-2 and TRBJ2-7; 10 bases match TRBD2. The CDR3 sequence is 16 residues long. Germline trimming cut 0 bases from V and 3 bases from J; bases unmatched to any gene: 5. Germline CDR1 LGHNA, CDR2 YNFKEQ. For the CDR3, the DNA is TGTGCCAGCAGCCAAGATCCGAGCGGGAGGGGCTACGAGCAGTACTTC. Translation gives CASSQDPSGRGYEQYF.

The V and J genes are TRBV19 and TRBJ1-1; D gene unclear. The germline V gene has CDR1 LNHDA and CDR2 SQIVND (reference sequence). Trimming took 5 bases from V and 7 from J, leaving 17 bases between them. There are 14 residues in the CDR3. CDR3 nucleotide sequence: TGTGCCAGTAGTCCTACCTCGAGTGGGATTGAAGCTTTCTTT. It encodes CASSPTSSGIEAFF.

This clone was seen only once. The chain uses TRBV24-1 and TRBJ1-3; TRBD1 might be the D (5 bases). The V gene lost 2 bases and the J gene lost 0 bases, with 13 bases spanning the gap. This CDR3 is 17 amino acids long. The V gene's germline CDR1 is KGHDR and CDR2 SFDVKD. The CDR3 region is CATSDYEGIPSGNTIYF. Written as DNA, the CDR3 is TGTGCCACCAGTGATTATGAGGGGATTCCCTCTGGAAACACCATATATTTT.

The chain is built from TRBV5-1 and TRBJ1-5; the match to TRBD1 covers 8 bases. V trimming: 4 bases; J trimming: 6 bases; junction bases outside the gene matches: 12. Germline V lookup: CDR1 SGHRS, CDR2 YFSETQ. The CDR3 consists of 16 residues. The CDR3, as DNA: TGCGCCAGCAGCCCAACACCCGACAGGGGAGGTCAGCCCCAGCATTTT. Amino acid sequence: CASSPTPDRGGQPQHF.

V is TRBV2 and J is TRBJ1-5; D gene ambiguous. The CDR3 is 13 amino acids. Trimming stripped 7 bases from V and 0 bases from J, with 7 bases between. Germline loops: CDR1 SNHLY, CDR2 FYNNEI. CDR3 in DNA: TGTGCCAGCAATATTGTTAGCAATCAGCCCCAGCATTTT. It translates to CASNIVSNQPQHF.

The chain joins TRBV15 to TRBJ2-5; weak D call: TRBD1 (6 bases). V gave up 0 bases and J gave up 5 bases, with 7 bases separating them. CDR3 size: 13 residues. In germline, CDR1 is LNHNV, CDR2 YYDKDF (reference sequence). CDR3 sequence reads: CATSRDRGETQYF. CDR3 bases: TGTGCCACCAGCAGAGACAGGGGTGAGACCCAGTACTTC. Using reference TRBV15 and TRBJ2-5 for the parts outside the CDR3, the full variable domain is DAMVIQNPRYQVTQFGKPVTLSCSQTLNHNVMYWYQQKSSQAPKLLFHYYDKDFNNEADTPDNFQSRRPNTSFCFLDIRSPGLGDTAMYLCATSRDRGETQYFGPGTRLLVL.

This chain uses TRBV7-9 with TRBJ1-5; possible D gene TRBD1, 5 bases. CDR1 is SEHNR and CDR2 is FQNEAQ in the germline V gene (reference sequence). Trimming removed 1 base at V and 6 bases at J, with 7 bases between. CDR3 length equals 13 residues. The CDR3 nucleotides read TGTGCCAGCAGCTTAGGGGACTTTCAGCCCCAGCATTTT. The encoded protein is CASSLGDFQPQHF.

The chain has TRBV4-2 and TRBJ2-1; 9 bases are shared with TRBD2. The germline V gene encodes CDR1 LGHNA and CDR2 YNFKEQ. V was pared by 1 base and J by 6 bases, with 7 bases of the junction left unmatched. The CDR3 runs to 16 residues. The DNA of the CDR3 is TGTGCCAGCAGCCAAGGCGTCGGGACTAGCCTCAATGAGCAGTTCTTC. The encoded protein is CASSQGVGTSLNEQFF.

The CDR3: CASSLGDRERGYTF. CDR3 coding DNA: TGTGCCAGCAGTTTAGGGGACAGGGAGCGTGGCTACACCTTC. This chain links TRBV28 with TRBJ1-2, with 9 positions matching TRBD1. The V gene end was trimmed by 2 bases and the J gene end by 7 bases; junction bases not matched to a gene: 5. The CDR3 spans 14 residues. Per the germline V gene, CDR1 is MDHEN and CDR2 is SYDVKM.

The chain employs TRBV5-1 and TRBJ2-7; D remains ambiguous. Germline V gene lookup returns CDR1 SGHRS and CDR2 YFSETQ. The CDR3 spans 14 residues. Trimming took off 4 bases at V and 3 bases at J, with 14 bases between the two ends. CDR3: CASSPGSKSYEQYF. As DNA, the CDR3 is TGCGCCAGCAGCCCGGGTTCAAAGAGCTACGAGCAGTACTTC.

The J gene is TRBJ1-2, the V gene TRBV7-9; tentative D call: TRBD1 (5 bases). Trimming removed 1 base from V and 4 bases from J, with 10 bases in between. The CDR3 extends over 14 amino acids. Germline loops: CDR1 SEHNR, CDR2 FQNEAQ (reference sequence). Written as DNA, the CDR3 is TGTGCCAGCAGCTTAGAGGTGACAGTCTATGGCTACACCTTC. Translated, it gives CASSLEVTVYGYTF.

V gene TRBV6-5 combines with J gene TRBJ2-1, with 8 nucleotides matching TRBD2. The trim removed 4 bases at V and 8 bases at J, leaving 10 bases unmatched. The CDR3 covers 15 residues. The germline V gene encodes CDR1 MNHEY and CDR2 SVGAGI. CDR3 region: CASSFGLALVDEQFF. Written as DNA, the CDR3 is TGTGCCAGCAGTTTTGGACTAGCCTTAGTGGATGAGCAGTTCTTC.

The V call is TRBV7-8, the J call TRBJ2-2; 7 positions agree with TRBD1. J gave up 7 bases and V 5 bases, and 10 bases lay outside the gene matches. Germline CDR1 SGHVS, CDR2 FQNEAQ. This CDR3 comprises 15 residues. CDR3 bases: TGTGCCAGCAGCCCCAGGGACAGACGTGACGGGGAGCTGTTTTTT. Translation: CASSPRDRRDGELFF.

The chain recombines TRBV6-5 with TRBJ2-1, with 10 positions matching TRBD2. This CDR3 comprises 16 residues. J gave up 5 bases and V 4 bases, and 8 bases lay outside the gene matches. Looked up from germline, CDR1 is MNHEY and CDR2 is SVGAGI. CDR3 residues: CASSSYLAGGHNEQFF. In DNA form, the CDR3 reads TGTGCCAGCAGTTCTTACTTAGCGGGGGGACACAATGAGCAGTTCTTC.